The 13 T cell receptor beta chains given below trace back to one sample, sequenced in a study of metastatic and nonmetastatic thyroid tumors (dated by TCRdb to about 2020). No patient had received any treatment before thyroid surgery. The library came from PCR. Sequencing was carried out with an Illumina HiSeq 4000. The public reads were quality trimmed at Q25 with fastp and then assembled into clones with MiXCR by TCRdb, keeping productive beta chains. The sample has under 4,000 clones on record, roughly 36% of them singletons. The leading ten clones occupy roughly 13% of the sample. Specimen: adjacent normal tissue. Every receptor here comes from a male donor with papillary thyroid cancer or a benign thyroid nodule (not recorded which). Some clones in this sample may be carry-over from other donors' samples.

This clone was found a few times. CDR3 loop: CASSRQGGVPEAFF. The CDR3 region has the DNA TGTGCCAGCAGTCGACAGGGTGGGGTCCCTGAAGCTTTCTTT. The chain joins TRBV12-3 or TRBV12-4 to TRBJ1-1; 7 bases map to TRBD1. With V trimmed by 5 bases and J by 6 bases, 9 bases remained unmatched. CDR3 length: 14 amino acids.

This clone showed up just a few times. Likely a read error: the CDR3 ends without its conserved phenylalanine or tryptophan. The chain employs TRBV19 and TRBJ2-3; no definite D call. Germline CDR1 reads LNHDA; CDR2 reads SQIVND (reference sequence). The CDR3 is 14 residues long. CDR3 bases: TGTGCCAGTAGACTCTTAGGTGGTACAGATACTCAGTATTCT. Protein product: CASRLLGGTDTQYS.

The chain is built from TRBV6-1 and TRBJ2-5; no firm D call. Germline lookup yields CDR1 MNHNS and CDR2 SASEGT. CDR3 length equals 14 residues. V shed 5 bases and J shed 2 bases, with 12 bases lying between them. In DNA form, the CDR3 reads TGTGCCAGCAGTATTGGCAACTCACAAGAGACCCAGTACTTC. Its translation: CASSIGNSQETQYF.

By share of the sample, this clone is medium-sized (0.01 to 0.1%). A single base separates this from a much larger clone, so it may be a read error. The chain uses TRBV28 and TRBJ2-7; D perhaps matches TRBD1 (6 bases). Per the germline V gene, CDR1 is MDHEN and CDR2 is SYDVKM. Trimming took 10 bases from V and 2 from J, leaving 24 bases between them. The CDR3 consists of 16 residues. CDR3 protein: CATAASTGSPTYEQYF. The CDR3 DNA follows: TGTGCCACCGCGGCCTCGACAGGTTCCCCTACCTACGAGCAGTACTTC.

J is TRBJ1-3 and V is TRBV6-5, with D unclear. This CDR3 is built from 14 residues. V dropped 3 bases and J dropped 4 bases, with 10 bases sitting between them. Germline values: CDR1 MNHEY, CDR2 SVGAGI. CDR3 loop: CASSYTAFGNTIYF. Written as DNA, the CDR3 is TGTGCCAGCAGTTATACGGCGTTCGGAAACACCATATATTTT.

This clone turned up a few times. The chain uses TRBV19 and TRBJ1-2, with D possibly TRBD1 on 5 matching bases. Germline CDR1 is LNHDA and CDR2 is SQIVND (reference sequence). V dropped 7 bases and J dropped 3 bases, with 18 bases sitting between them. This CDR3 region has 15 residues. CDR3 loop: CASIPQPGRDYGYTF. CDR3 nucleotides: TGTGCCAGTATCCCCCAACCGGGACGGGACTATGGCTACACCTTC.

This clone is termed medium-sized. The chain is built from TRBV11-2 and TRBJ2-1; D is possibly TRBD1 or TRBD2 (5 bases each). Per the germline V gene, CDR1 is SGHAT and CDR2 is FQNNGV. This CDR3 region has 16 residues. Deletions cut 6 bases from V and 0 bases from J, with 15 bases between. The CDR3 region has the DNA TGTGCCAGCAGGGAAAAGGCAGGGAGCTCCTACAATGAGCAGTTCTTC. Translated, it gives CASREKAGSSYNEQFF.

This clone was observed a few times. V gene TRBV5-1 combines with J gene TRBJ1-6; D gene ambiguous. This CDR3 spans 13 amino acids. The V end was cut by 7 bases, the J end by 8 bases, with 13 bases between. Looked up from germline, CDR1 is SGHRS and CDR2 is YFSETQ. This CDR3 is CASRPGGDSPLHF. CDR3 nucleotides: TGCGCCAGCCGACCGGGCGGTGATTCACCCCTCCACTTT. Supplemented by reference TRBV5-1 and TRBJ1-6, the full variable domain reads KAGVTQTPRYLIKTRGQQVTLSCSPISGHRSVSWYQQTPGQGLQFLFEYFSETQRNKGNFPGRFSGRQFSNSRSEMNVSTLELGDSALYLCASRPGGDSPLHFGNGTRLTVT.

The chain couples TRBV5-5 to TRBJ1-5; TRBD1 is a possible D gene (6 bases). Germline values: CDR1 SGHKS, CDR2 YYEKEE (reference sequence). CDR3 size: 14 residues. V lost 0 bases and J 4 bases, leaving 8 bases between the germline ends. As DNA, the CDR3 is TGTGCCAGCAGCTTGGTAGGGGGAAATCAGCCCCAGCATTTT. Translating it yields CASSLVGGNQPQHF.

This clone turned up a few times. The chain combines TRBV11-1 with TRBJ2-7; TRBD1 matches 12 bases. The CDR3 contains 17 residues. V was pared by 6 bases and J by 3 bases, with 12 bases of the junction left unmatched. The germline gives CDR1 SGHAT, CDR2 FQDESV (reference sequence). The DNA of the CDR3 is TGTGCCAGCAGTCCTACATCCGGGACAGGGGGCATCTACGAGCAGTACTTC. Translated: CASSPTSGTGGIYEQYF.

This clone was seen more than once but under ten times. The chain combines TRBV5-1 with TRBJ1-2, with D maybe TRBD1 (5 bases). The CDR3 runs to 14 residues. V gave up 3 bases and J gave up 0 bases, with 9 bases separating them. Germline V lookup: CDR1 SGHRS, CDR2 YFSETQ. CDR3 in DNA: TGCGCCAGCAGCTCGACAGAAGCTAACTATGGCTACACCTTC. As protein: CASSSTEANYGYTF.

The rearrangement links TRBV10-3 to TRBJ2-6; D unclear. Germline V lookup: CDR1 ENHRY, CDR2 SYGVKD. Trimming cost V 4 bases and J 2 bases, with 9 bases left between them. This CDR3 is built from 15 residues. CDR3 in DNA: TGTGCCATCAGTGGGGGTTCTGCTGGGGCCAACGTCCTGACTTTC. Encoded protein: CAISGGSAGANVLTF.

V is TRBV13 and J is TRBJ1-5, with D perhaps TRBD1 (5 bases). The CDR3 is 16 amino acids. The germline V and J ends were trimmed by 3 bases and 1 base, with 13 bases remaining between them. Per the germline V gene, CDR1 is PRHDT and CDR2 is FYEKMQ (reference sequence). The CDR3 spells CASSFGGDLSNQPQHF. CDR3 nucleotides: TGTGCCAGCAGCTTCGGGGGGGACCTCAGCAATCAGCCCCAGCATTTT.